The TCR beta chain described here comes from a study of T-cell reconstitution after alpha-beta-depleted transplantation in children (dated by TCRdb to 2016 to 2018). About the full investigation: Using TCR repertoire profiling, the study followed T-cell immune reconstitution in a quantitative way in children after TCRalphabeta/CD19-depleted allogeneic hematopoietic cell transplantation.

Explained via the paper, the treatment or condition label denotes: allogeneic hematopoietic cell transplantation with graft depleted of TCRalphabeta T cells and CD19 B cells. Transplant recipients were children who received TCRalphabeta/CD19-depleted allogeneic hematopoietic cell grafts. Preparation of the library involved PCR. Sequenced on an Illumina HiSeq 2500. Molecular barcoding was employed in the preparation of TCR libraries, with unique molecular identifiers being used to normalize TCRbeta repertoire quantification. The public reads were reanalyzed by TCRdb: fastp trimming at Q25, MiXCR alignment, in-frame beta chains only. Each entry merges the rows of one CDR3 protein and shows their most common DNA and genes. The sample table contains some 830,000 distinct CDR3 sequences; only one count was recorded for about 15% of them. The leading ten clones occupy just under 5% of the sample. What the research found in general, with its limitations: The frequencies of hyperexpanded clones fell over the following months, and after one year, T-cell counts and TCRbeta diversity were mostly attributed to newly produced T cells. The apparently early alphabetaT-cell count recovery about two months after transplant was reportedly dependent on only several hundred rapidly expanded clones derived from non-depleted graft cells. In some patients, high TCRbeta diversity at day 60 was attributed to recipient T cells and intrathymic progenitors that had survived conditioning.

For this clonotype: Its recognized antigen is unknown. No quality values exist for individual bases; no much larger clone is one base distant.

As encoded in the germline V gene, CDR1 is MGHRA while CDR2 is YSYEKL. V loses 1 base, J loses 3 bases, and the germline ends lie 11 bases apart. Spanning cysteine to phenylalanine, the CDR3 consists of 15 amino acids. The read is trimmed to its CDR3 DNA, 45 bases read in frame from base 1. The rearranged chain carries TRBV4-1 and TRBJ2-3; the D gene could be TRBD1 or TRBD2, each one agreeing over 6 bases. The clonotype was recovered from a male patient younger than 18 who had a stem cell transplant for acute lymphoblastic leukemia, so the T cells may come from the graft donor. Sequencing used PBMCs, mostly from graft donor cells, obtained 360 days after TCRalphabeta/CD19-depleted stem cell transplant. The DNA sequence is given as TGCGCCAGCAGCCAAGTAGGGGGGCAGACAGATACGCAGTATTTT. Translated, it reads CASSQVGGQTDTQYF.